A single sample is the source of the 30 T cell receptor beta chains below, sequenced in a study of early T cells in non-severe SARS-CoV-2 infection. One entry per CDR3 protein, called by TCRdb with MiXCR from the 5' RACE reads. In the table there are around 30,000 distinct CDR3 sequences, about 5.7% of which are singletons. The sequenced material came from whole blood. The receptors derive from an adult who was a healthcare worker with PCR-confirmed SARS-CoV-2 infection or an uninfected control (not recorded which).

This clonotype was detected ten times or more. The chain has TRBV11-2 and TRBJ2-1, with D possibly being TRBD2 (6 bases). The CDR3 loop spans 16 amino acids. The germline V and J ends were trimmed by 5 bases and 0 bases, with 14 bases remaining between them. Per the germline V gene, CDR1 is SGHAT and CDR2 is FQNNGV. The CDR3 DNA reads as TGTGCCAGCAGCCCCGGAGGGGCGAGCTCCTACAATGAGCAGTTCTTC. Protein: CASSPGGASSYNEQFF. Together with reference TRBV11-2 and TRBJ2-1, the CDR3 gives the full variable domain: EAGVAQSPRYKIIEKRQSVAFWCNPISGHATLYWYQQILGQGPKLLIQFQNNGVVDDSQLPKDRFSAERLKGVDSTLKIQPAKLEDSAVYLCASSPGGASSYNEQFFGPGTRLTVL.

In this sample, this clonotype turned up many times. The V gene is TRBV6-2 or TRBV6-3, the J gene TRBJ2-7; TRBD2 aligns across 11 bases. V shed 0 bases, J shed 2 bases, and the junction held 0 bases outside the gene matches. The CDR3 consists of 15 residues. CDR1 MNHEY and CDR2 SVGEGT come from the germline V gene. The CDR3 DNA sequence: TGTGCCAGCAGTTACTCGACTAGCGGGGCCTACGAGCAGTACTTC. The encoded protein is CASSYSTSGAYEQYF.

The DNA for the CDR3 is TGTGCCAGCAGCCTCAGGACAGAGAATTCACCCCTCCACTTT. Translating it yields CASSLRTENSPLHF. This sequence joins TRBV7-9 and TRBJ1-6, with D possibly being TRBD1 (6 bases). The CDR3 sequence is 14 residues long. The V gene lost 5 bases and the J gene lost 7 bases, with 12 bases spanning the gap. CDR1 is SEHNR and CDR2 is FQNEAQ in the germline V gene (reference sequence).

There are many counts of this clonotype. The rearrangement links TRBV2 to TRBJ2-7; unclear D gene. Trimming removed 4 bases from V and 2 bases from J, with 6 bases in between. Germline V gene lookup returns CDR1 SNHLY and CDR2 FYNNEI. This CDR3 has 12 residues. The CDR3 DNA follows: TGTGCCAGCAGTGTTTCCCCCTACGAGCAGTACTTC. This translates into CASSVSPYEQYF.

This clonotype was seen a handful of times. The CDR3 DNA reads TGTGCCAGTAGTATGGGGGCCTACACTGAAGCTTTCTTT. Encoded protein: CASSMGAYTEAFF. The rearrangement uses TRBV19 and TRBJ1-1, with D possibly matching TRBD1 (6 bases). V was cut by 3 bases and J by 3 bases, with 8 bases left in between. The CDR3 contains 13 residues. Looked up from germline, CDR1 is LNHDA and CDR2 is SQIVND (reference sequence).

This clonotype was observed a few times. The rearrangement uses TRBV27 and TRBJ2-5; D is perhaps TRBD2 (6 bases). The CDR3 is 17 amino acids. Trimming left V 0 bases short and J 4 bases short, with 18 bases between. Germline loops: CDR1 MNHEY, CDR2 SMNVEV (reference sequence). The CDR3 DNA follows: TGTGCCAGCAGTTTATCCGGCCAGGGAGGTTGGGGAGAGACCCAGTACTTC. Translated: CASSLSGQGGWGETQYF.

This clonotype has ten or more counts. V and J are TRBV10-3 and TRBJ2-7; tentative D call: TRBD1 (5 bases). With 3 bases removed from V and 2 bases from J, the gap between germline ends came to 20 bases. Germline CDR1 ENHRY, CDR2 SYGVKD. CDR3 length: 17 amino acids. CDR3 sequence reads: CAISDSGLARGAYEQYF. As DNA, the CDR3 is TGTGCCATCAGTGACTCAGGTTTAGCAAGGGGTGCCTACGAGCAGTACTTC.

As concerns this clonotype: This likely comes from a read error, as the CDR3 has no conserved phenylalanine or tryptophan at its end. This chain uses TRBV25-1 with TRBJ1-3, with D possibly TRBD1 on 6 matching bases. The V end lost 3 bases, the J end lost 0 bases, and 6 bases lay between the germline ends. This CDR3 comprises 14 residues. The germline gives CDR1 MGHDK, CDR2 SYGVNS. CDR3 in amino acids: CASSDRGSGNTIYS. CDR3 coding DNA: TGTGCCAGCAGTGACAGGGGCTCTGGAAACACCATATATTCT.

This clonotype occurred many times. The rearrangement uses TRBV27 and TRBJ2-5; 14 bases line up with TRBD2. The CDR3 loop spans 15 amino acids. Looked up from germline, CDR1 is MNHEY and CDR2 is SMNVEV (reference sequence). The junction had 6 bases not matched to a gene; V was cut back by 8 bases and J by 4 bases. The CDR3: CASRGLAGGLETQYF. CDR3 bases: TGTGCCAGCCGCGGACTAGCGGGAGGTCTAGAGACCCAGTACTTC.

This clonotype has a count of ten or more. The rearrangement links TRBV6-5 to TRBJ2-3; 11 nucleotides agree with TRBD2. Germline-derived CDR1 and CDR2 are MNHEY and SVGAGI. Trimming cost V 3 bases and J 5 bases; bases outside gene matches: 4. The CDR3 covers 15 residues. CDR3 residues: CASSYYGLAGDTQYF. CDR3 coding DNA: TGTGCCAGCAGTTATTACGGACTAGCGGGAGATACGCAGTATTTT.

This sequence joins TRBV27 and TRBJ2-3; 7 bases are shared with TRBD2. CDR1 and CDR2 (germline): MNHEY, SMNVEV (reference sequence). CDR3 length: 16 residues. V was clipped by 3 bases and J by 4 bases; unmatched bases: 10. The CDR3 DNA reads TGTGCCAGCAGTTTGATAAGGACTAGATCATCAGATACGCAGTATTTT. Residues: CASSLIRTRSSDTQYF.

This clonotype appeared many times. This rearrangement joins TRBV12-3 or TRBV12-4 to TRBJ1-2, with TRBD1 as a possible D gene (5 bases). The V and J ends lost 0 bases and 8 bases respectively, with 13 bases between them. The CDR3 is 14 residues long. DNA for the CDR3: TGTGCCAGCAGTTTAGCCGGGGCGATAAAGGGCTACACCTTC. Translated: CASSLAGAIKGYTF.

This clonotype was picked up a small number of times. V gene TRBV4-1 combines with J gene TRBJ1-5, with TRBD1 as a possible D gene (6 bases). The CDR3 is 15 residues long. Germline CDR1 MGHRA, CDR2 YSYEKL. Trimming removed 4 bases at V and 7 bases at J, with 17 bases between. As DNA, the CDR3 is TGCGCCAGCAGCCCTACAGGGTGGAAGGGGCAGCCCCAGCATTTT. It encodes CASSPTGWKGQPQHF.

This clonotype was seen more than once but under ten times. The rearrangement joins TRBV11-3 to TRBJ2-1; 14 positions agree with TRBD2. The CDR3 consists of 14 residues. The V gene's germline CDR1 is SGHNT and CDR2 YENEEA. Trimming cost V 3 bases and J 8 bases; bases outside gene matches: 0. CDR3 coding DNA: TGTGCCAGCAGCTTGACTAGCGGGAGGGATGAGCAGTTCTTC. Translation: CASSLTSGRDEQFF.

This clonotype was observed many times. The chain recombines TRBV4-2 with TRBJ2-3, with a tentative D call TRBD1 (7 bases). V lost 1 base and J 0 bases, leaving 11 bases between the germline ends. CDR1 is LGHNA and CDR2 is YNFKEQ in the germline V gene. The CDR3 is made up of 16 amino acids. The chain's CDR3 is CASSQVGGGSTDTQYF. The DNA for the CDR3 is TGTGCCAGCAGCCAAGTAGGAGGGGGCAGCACAGATACGCAGTATTTT.

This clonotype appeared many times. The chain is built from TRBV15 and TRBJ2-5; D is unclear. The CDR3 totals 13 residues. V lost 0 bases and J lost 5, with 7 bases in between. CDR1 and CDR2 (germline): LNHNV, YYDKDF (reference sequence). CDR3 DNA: TGTGCCACCAGCAGAGATAAACGGGAGACCCAGTACTTC. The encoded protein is CATSRDKRETQYF.

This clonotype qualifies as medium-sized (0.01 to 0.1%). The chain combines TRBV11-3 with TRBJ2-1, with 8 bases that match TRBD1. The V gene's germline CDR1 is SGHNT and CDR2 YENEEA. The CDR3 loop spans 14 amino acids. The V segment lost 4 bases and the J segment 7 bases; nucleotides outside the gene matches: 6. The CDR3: CASSSTGTGNEQFF. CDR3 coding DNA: TGTGCCAGCAGCTCGACCGGGACAGGTAATGAGCAGTTCTTC.

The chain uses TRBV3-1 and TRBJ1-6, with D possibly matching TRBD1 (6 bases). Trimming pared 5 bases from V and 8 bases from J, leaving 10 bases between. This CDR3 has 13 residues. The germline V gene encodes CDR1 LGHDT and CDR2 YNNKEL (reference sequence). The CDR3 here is CASSKGVDSPLHF. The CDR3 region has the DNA TGTGCCAGCAGCAAGGGGGTAGATTCACCCCTCCACTTT.

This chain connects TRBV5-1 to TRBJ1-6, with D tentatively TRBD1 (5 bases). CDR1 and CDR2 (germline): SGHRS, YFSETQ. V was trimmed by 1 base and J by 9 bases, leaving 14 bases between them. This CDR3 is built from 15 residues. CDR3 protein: CASSLKGQGASPLHF. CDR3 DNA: TGCGCCAGCAGCTTGAAGGGGCAGGGCGCTTCACCCCTCCACTTT.

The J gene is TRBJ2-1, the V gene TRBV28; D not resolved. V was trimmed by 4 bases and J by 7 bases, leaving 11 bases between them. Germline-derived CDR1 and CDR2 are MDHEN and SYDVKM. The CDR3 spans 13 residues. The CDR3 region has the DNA TGTGCCAGCAGTTCGCCCGTCCCAAATGAGCAGTTCTTC. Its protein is CASSSPVPNEQFF.

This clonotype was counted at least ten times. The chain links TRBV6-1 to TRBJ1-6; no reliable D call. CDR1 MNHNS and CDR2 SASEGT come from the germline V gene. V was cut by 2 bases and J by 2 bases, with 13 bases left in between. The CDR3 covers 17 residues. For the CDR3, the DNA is TGTGCCAGCAGTGAATTTGCCGTAGGCACCTATAATTCACCCCTCCACTTT. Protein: CASSEFAVGTYNSPLHF.

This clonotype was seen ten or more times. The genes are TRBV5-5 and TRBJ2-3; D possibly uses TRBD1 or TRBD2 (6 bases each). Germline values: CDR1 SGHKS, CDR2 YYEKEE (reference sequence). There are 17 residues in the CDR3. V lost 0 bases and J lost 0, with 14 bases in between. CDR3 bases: TGTGCCAGCAGCTTGGGGTATTGGAGGGGGAGCACAGATACGCAGTATTTT. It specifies CASSLGYWRGSTDTQYF.

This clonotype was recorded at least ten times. For the CDR3, the DNA is TGCAGTGCTAGGGTCGATAGCAATCAGCCCCAGCATTTT. It yields the protein CSARVDSNQPQHF. The chain carries TRBV20-1 and TRBJ1-5; no clear D gene. The CDR3 is 13 amino acids. Trimming removed 3 bases from V and 0 bases from J, with 6 bases in between. Per germline, CDR1 DFQATT and CDR2 SNEGSKA (reference sequence).

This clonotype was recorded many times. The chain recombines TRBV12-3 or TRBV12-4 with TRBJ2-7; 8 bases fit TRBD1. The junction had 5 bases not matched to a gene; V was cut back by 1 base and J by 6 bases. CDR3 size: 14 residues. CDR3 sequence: CASSLGQGAGEQYF. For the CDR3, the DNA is TGTGCCAGCAGTTTAGGGCAGGGGGCGGGCGAGCAGTACTTC.

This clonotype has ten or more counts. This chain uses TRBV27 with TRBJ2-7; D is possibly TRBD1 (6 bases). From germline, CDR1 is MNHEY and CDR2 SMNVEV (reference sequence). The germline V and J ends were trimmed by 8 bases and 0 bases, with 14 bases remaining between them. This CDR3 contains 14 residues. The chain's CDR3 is CASAGADSSYEQYF. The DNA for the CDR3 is TGTGCCAGCGCAGGGGCTGACAGCTCCTACGAGCAGTACTTC.

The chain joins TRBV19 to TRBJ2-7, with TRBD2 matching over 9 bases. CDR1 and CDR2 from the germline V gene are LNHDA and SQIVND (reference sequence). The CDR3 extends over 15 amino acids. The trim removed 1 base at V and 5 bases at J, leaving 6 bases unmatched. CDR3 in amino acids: CASSIAGSGSHEQYF. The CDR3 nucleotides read TGTGCCAGTAGTATAGCGGGTAGCGGGAGCCACGAGCAGTACTTC.

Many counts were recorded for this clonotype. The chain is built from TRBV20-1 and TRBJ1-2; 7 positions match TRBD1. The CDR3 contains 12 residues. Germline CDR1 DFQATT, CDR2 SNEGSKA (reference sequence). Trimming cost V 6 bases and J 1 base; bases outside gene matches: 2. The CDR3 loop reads CSARGNNYGYTF. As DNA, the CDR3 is TGCAGTGCCAGGGGGAATAACTATGGCTACACCTTC.

CDR3: CASSSQAGELFF. The DNA for the CDR3 is TGTGCCAGCAGCTCACAAGCCGGGGAGCTGTTTTTT. The J gene is TRBJ2-2, the V gene TRBV7-3; D is uncertain. CDR1 and CDR2 from the germline V gene are SGHTA and FQGTGA. The CDR3 is made up of 12 amino acids. V gave up 4 bases and J gave up 6 bases, with 6 bases separating them.

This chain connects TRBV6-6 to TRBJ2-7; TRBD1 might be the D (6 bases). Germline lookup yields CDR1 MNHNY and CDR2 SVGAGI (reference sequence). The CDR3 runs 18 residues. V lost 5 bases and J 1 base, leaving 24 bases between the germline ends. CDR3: CASSPTGQGHGKSYEQYF. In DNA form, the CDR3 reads TGTGCCAGCAGTCCCACAGGGCAGGGCCACGGGAAGTCCTACGAGCAGTACTTC.

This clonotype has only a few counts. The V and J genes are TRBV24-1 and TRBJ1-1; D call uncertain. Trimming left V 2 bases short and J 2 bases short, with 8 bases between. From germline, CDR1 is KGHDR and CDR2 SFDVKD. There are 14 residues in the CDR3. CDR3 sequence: CATSDSISNTEAFF. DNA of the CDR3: TGTGCCACCAGTGATTCCATTAGTAACACTGAAGCTTTCTTT.